This T cell receptor (beta chain) was obtained from a study of monozygotic twins with cystic fibrosis. Germline CDR1 and CDR2: GTSNPN and SVGIG (reference sequence). This CDR3 spans 13 amino acids. V shed 3 bases and J 6 bases; nucleotides not matched to a gene: 3. TCRdb's copy holds only in-frame clones and misses some; the assay was immunoSEQ multiplex PCR. This sample carries about 10,000 clones, approximately 99.4% of them seen once, and the ten largest clones take around 0.42%. The receptor comes from a man between 18 and 35 years old with cystic fibrosis. The rearrangement uses TRBV30 and TRBJ1-5; 9 positions match TRBD1. The sequenced sample consisted of blood. The CDR3 DNA is TGTGCCTGGAGCGGGACAGGGCCTCAGCCCCAGCATTTT. Protein: CAWSGTGPQPQHF.